A single sample gave rise to the 9 T cell receptor beta chains below, sequenced in a study of technical replicates of blood from a few donors. The method was immunoSEQ multiplex PCR; TCRdb's version includes in-frame clones alone and lacks a portion of them. Counted here are about 80,000 clones, around 97% occurring once; the ten biggest clones make up approximately 0.18%. The sample was T cells isolated from PBMCs. These receptors came from a human donor in good health.

V gene TRBV5-5 combines with J gene TRBJ1-1; perhaps TRBD1 as D (5 bases). Germline-derived CDR1 and CDR2 are SGHKS and YYEKEE (reference sequence). V dropped 2 bases and J dropped 3 bases, with 8 bases sitting between them. This CDR3 has 13 residues. CDR3 amino acids: CASSFTRDTEAFF. DNA of the CDR3: TGTGCCAGCAGCTTCACCAGGGACACTGAAGCTTTCTTT.

The rearrangement uses TRBV4-1 and TRBJ1-5; a possible D gene is TRBD1 (5 bases). The germline V gene encodes CDR1 MGHRA and CDR2 YSYEKL. V lost 3 bases, J lost 1 base, and 10 bases lay in between. The CDR3 spans 15 residues. CDR3 amino acids: CASSHVAGSNQPQHF. In DNA form, the CDR3 reads TGCGCCAGCAGCCATGTGGCAGGGAGCAATCAGCCCCAGCATTTT.

The rearrangement joins TRBV19 to TRBJ2-5; 12 positions match TRBD1. The CDR3 sequence is 16 residues long. Unmatched junction bases numbered 8, after V lost 4 bases and J lost 5 bases. Germline V gene lookup returns CDR1 LNHDA and CDR2 SQIVND (reference sequence). The CDR3 spells CASSTPGQGAGETQYF. CDR3 bases: TGTGCCAGTAGTACTCCGGGACAGGGGGCCGGTGAGACCCAGTACTTC.

The chain has TRBV27 and TRBJ1-1; TRBD1 is a possible D gene (5 bases). Trimming stripped 1 base from V and 7 bases from J, with 7 bases between. CDR1 MNHEY and CDR2 SMNVEV come from the germline V gene (reference sequence). The CDR3 length is 12 residues. CDR3 bases: TGTGCCAGCAGTTTATTGGGGGGTGAAGCTTTCTTT. Translation gives CASSLLGGEAFF.

The chain recombines TRBV27 with TRBJ2-7; 16 bases align to TRBD2. Trimming took 5 bases from V and 0 from J; bases not matched to a gene: 7. Per the germline V gene, CDR1 is MNHEY and CDR2 is SMNVEV (reference sequence). CDR3 length: 18 amino acids. Here the CDR3 reads CASSVRGLAGGTSYEQYF. Written as DNA, the CDR3 is TGTGCCAGCAGTGTCAGGGGACTAGCGGGAGGGACCTCCTACGAGCAGTACTTC.

The rearrangement uses TRBV30 and TRBJ1-6; 7 bases are a match to TRBD1. Germline lookup yields CDR1 GTSNPN and CDR2 SVGIG (reference sequence). The CDR3 totals 14 residues. V shed 0 bases, J shed 8 bases, and the junction held 4 bases outside the gene matches. The CDR3 bases are TGTGCCTGGAGTGTACTTACAGGGGATTCACCCCTCCACTTT. Its protein is CAWSVLTGDSPLHF.

This sequence joins TRBV18 and TRBJ2-1; 7 bases align to TRBD2. V lost 1 base, J lost 8 bases, and 11 bases stayed unmatched. From germline, CDR1 is KGHSH and CDR2 LQKENI. The CDR3 is 16 residues long. The CDR3 DNA reads TGTGCCAGCTCACCACGGACTAGTTTTGTTGTGGATGAGCAGTTCTTC. Translation: CASSPRTSFVVDEQFF.

The J gene is TRBJ2-3, the V gene TRBV19, with 8 bases lining up with TRBD2. The length of the CDR3 is 16 residues. CDR1 and CDR2 (germline): LNHDA, SQIVND (reference sequence). Unmatched junction bases numbered 15, after V lost 7 bases and J lost 6 bases. CDR3 region: CASTDVGGSGGDTQYF. The DNA for the CDR3 is TGTGCCAGTACTGATGTGGGAGGTTCGGGGGGGGATACGCAGTATTTT.

The genes are TRBV2 and TRBJ1-5; 10 positions match TRBD1. Trimming at V came to 10 bases and at J to 6 bases, leaving 12 bases not matched to a gene. Germline V gene lookup returns CDR1 SNHLY and CDR2 FYNNEI. The CDR3 sequence is 15 residues long. Here the CDR3 DNA reads TGTGCCACCGGGCGGGACAGGGGACTAGGTCAGCCCCAGCATTTT. Amino acids: CATGRDRGLGQPQHF.